This T cell receptor (beta chain) was retrieved from a study of identifying expanded T cells in peripheral blood. Study outcomes and limitations: Variance in clone template counts between approximately two-week samples significantly increased with total template count across all healthy donors. Over about two and four weeks, about 17 and 20 clones changed, versus around 1.2 between replicates.

The table came from immunoSEQ multiplex PCR; TCRdb's copy has only in-frame clones and leaves some out. The sample lists under 95,000 clones, 75% to 90% occurring once. Healthy donors had no documented immune events, such as infections, while sampled. In regard to this clone: Its antigen is currently unknown.

The germline V gene has CDR1 GTSNPN and CDR2 SVGIG (reference sequence). Deletions cut 0 bases from V and 4 bases from J, with 9 bases between. The CDR3 is 13 residues long. This TCR derives from a person aged 18 to 70 in good health. Input material: blood. The chain is built from TRBV30 and TRBJ1-2; no definite D call. Here the CDR3 DNA reads TGTGCCTGGAGTGTAAAGTCAACCTATGGCTACACCTTC. Translating it yields CAWSVKSTYGYTF.